Below are 15 T cell receptor beta chains sequenced from a single sample in a study of blood T cell repertoires in COVID-19. Generated by immunoSEQ multiplex PCR, the TCRdb table keeps only in-frame clones and is missing some. The table includes approximately 120,000 clones, over 55% detected once. Sequencing was done on a sample of peripheral blood. The receptors derive from a woman between 65 and 79 years old with acute or convalescent COVID-19.

In this sample, this clone turned up many times. The same CDR3 arises from other DNA sequences in this sample as well. The V and J genes are TRBV6-5 and TRBJ2-6; tentatively, D is TRBD1 (6 bases). The CDR3 extends over 15 amino acids. Germline CDR1 is MNHEY and CDR2 is SVGAGI. V lost 4 bases to trimming and J lost 1 base, with 8 bases between them. CDR3: CASSSQGSGANVLTF. The CDR3 nucleotides are TGTGCCAGCAGTTCACAGGGTTCTGGGGCCAACGTCCTGACTTTC.

The chain links TRBV5-1 to TRBJ2-1; 7 bases align to TRBD2. This CDR3 comprises 14 residues. Trimming took 5 bases from V and 10 from J; bases not matched to a gene: 12. Germline V gene sequence: CDR1 SGHRS, CDR2 YFSETQ. In nucleotides, the CDR3 is TGCGCCAGCAGTGCTGGGAGGGTGGACGGGGAGCAGTTCTTC. Translating it yields CASSAGRVDGEQFF. The full variable domain, rest sourced from reference TRBV5-1 and TRBJ2-1, is KAGVTQTPRYLIKTRGQQVTLSCSPISGHRSVSWYQQTPGQGLQFLFEYFSETQRNKGNFPGRFSGRQFSNSRSEMNVSTLELGDSALYLCASSAGRVDGEQFFGPGTRLTVL.

The chain combines TRBV11-2 with TRBJ2-7, with a tentative D call TRBD1 (5 bases). The CDR3 contains 15 residues. V lost 3 bases and J lost 4, with 16 bases in between. Germline lookup yields CDR1 SGHAT and CDR2 FQNNGV. For the CDR3, the DNA is TGTGCCAGCAGCTTGTTCGGTCAGGGTTCATACGAGCAGTACTTC. Translation: CASSLFGQGSYEQYF.

V gene TRBV18 combines with J gene TRBJ1-3, with D possibly being TRBD1 (5 bases). The CDR3 spans 15 residues. V was trimmed by 4 bases and J by 0 bases, leaving 10 bases between them. Germline-derived CDR1 and CDR2 are KGHSH and LQKENI. The CDR3 bases are TGTGCCAGCTCACGGCAGGGAGGCTCTGGAAACACCATATATTTT. This sequence encodes CASSRQGGSGNTIYF.

A single count supports this clone. The rearrangement joins TRBV19 to TRBJ2-7, with TRBD2 as a possible D gene (5 bases). CDR1 is LNHDA and CDR2 is SQIVND in the germline V gene (reference sequence). Between the trimmed V and J ends, which lost 6 bases and 0 bases, there was a span of 12 bases. The CDR3 loop spans 14 amino acids. The CDR3 reads CASRESGISYEQYF. The CDR3 DNA follows: TGTGCCAGTAGGGAATCCGGGATCTCCTACGAGCAGTACTTC.

A few counts support this clone. The V call is TRBV7-9, the J call TRBJ2-1; D not certain. The CDR3 contains 15 residues. Germline V CDR1 and CDR2: SEHNR, FQNEAQ (reference sequence). Trimming removed 0 bases at V and 0 bases at J, with 6 bases between. The CDR3 is CASSLAVSSYNEQFF. Written as DNA, the CDR3 is TGTGCCAGCAGCTTAGCGGTCAGCTCCTACAATGAGCAGTTCTTC.

The chain carries TRBV7-9 and TRBJ1-5; maybe TRBD1 (6 bases). Germline V gene lookup returns CDR1 SEHNR and CDR2 FQNEAQ (reference sequence). V lost 4 bases and J lost 0, with 13 bases in between. This CDR3 spans 16 amino acids. CDR3 sequence: CASSSPDRYSNQPQHF. The DNA of the CDR3 is TGTGCCAGCAGCTCACCGGACAGATATAGCAATCAGCCCCAGCATTTT.

V usage is TRBV6-6 and J usage is TRBJ2-5, with 7 bases matching TRBD1. The CDR3 covers 13 residues. Per germline, CDR1 MNHNY and CDR2 SVGAGI (reference sequence). The ends lost 6 bases at V and 5 bases at J; junction bases unmatched: 6. CDR3 amino acids: CASSNRGRETQYF. In DNA, the CDR3 is TGTGCCAGCAGCAACAGGGGAAGGGAGACCCAGTACTTC.

This chain links TRBV7-6 with TRBJ2-2, with D possibly matching TRBD2 (6 bases). V shed 0 bases and J shed 7 bases, with 24 bases lying between them. Per the germline V gene, CDR1 is SGHVS and CDR2 is FNYEAQ. CDR3 size: 19 residues. In DNA, the CDR3 is TGTGCCAGCAGCTTAGCAGAGGAGGGTAGGGGCGGAGGTCTCGGGGAGCTGTTTTTT. Translation gives CASSLAEEGRGGGLGELFF.

V usage is TRBV29-1 and J usage is TRBJ2-7; 9 nucleotides line up with TRBD1. Germline V gene data show CDR1 as SQVTM and CDR2 as ANQGSEA. With 6 bases clipped from V and 3 bases from J, the junction kept 6 bases outside the gene matches. This CDR3 region has 13 residues. The CDR3 DNA reads TGCAGCGTAGGGACAGGGAGTGTCTACGAGCAGTACTTC. Residues: CSVGTGSVYEQYF.

The CDR3 here is CASSVEPGGTYGYTF. The CDR3 nucleotides read TGTGCCAGCAGCGTAGAGCCAGGGGGTACCTATGGCTACACCTTC. The V and J genes are TRBV9 and TRBJ1-2; 7 positions match TRBD1. Germline V CDR1 and CDR2: SGDLS, YYNGEE. The CDR3 consists of 15 residues. V lost 0 bases, J lost 4 bases, and 6 bases stayed unmatched.

The chain joins TRBV12-3 or TRBV12-4 to TRBJ2-1; perhaps TRBD1 as D (5 bases). CDR3 length equals 13 residues. Trimming cost V 1 base and J 8 bases, with 9 bases left between them. This CDR3 is CASSLGGQDEQFF. The CDR3 bases are TGTGCCAGCAGTTTAGGGGGCCAAGATGAGCAGTTCTTC.

The chain links TRBV7-9 to TRBJ2-2; tentatively, D is TRBD2 (6 bases). V lost 11 bases, J lost 1 base, and 14 bases lay in between. Germline V CDR1 and CDR2: SEHNR, FQNEAQ (reference sequence). The CDR3 covers 14 residues. The CDR3, as DNA: TGTGCCGACATGGGACTGTTGAACACCGGGGAGCTGTTTTTT. It is translated as CADMGLLNTGELFF.

This clone appeared a single time. The J gene is TRBJ2-7, the V gene TRBV10-3; TRBD2 matches 9 bases. Germline V lookup: CDR1 ENHRY, CDR2 SYGVKD. V gave up 3 bases and J gave up 6 bases; unmatched junction bases: 12. CDR3 length: 16 amino acids. CDR3 in DNA: TGTGCCATCAGTGATGGAAAGGCTAGCGGGAAGCTCGAGCAGTACTTC. It is translated as CAISDGKASGKLEQYF.

CDR3: CAIIASGAPAQYF. For the CDR3, the DNA is TGTGCCATCATAGCTAGCGGGGCGCCTGCGCAGTATTTT. The J gene is TRBJ2-3, the V gene TRBV10-3; 9 bases match TRBD2. After removal of 7 bases from V and 10 bases from J, the junction contained 9 bases not matched to a gene. Germline values: CDR1 ENHRY, CDR2 SYGVKD. The CDR3 covers 13 residues.